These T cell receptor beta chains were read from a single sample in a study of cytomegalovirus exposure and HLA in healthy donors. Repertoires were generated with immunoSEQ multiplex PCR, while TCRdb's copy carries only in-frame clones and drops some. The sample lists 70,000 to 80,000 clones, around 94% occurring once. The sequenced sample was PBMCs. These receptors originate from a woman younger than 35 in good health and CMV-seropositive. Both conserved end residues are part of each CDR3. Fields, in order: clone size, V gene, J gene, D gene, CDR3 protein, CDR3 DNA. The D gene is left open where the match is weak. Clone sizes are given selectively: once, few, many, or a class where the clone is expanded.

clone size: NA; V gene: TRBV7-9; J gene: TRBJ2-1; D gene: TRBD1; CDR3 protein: CASSLDRGDWNEQFF; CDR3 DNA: TGTGCCAGCAGCTTAGACAGGGGTGATTGGAATGAGCAGTTCTTC
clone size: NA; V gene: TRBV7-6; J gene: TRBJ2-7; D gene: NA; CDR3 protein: CASSLIAESYEQYF; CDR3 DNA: TGTGCCAGCAGCCTAATAGCGGAGTCCTACGAGCAGTACTTC
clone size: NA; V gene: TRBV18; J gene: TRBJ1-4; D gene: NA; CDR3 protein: CASSRQNEKLFF; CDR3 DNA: TGTGCCAGCTCACGGCAGAATGAAAAACTGTTTTTT
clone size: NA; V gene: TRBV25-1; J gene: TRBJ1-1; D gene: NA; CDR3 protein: CASSEPGNRKAFF; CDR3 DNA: TGTGCCAGCAGTGAGCCTGGTAACAGGAAAGCTTTCTTT
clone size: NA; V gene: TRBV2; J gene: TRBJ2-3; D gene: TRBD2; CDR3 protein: CASSGTSGTTDTQYF; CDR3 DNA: TGTGCCAGCAGTGGAACTAGCGGTACCACAGATACGCAGTATTTT
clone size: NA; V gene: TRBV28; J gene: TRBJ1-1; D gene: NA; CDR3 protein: CASSPPGAGAAFF; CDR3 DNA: TGTGCCAGCAGCCCCCCCGGGGCGGGGGCGGCTTTCTTT
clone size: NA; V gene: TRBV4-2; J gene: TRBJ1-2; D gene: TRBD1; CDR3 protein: CASREDRGLNYGYTF; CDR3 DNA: TGTGCCAGCAGGGAGGACAGGGGGCTTAACTATGGCTACACCTTC
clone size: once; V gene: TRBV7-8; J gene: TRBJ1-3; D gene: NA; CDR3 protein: CASSHNRVDTIYF; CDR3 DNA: TGTGCCAGCAGTCACAACAGGGTTGACACCATATATTTT
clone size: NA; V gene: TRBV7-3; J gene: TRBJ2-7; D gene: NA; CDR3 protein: CASSFGVEYEQYF; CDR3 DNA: TGTGCCAGCAGCTTCGGGGTAGAATACGAGCAGTACTTC
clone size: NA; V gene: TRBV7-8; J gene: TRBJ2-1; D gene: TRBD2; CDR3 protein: CASSLAGSLAGPEQFF; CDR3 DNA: TGTGCCAGCAGCTTAGCTGGCAGTCTAGCGGGACCGGAGCAGTTCTTC
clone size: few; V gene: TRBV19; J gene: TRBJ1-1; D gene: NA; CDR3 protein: CASSIGLYNPQYVADEAFF; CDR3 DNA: TGTGCCAGTAGTATAGGATTATACAACCCCCAGTACGTTGCGGATGAAGCTTTCTTT
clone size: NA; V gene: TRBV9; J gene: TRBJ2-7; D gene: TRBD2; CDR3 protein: CASSVALSAGDDEQYF; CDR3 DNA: TGTGCCAGCAGCGTAGCTTTGTCAGCGGGAGACGACGAGCAGTACTTC
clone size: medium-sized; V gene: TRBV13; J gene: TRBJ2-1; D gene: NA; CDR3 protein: CASIASAGVQQFF; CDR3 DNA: TGTGCCAGCATCGCTTCGGCAGGTGTTCAGCAGTTCTTC
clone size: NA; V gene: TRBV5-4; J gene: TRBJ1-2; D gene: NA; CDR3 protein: CASSLGTGQYGYTF; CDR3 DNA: TGTGCCAGCAGCTTGGGTACAGGGCAATATGGCTACACCTTC
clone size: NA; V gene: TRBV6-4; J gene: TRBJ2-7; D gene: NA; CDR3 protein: CASSTGEVIYEQYF; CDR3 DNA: TGTGCCAGCAGTACTGGGGAGGTAATCTACGAGCAGTACTTC
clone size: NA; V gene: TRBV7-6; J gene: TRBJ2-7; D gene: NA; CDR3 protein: CASSLSPSYEQYF; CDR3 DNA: TGTGCCAGCAGCCTAAGCCCCTCCTACGAGCAGTACTTC
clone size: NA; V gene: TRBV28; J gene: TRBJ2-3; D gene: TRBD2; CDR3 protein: CASSLSGLPKEGDTQYF; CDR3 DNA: TGTGCCAGCAGTTTGTCGGGACTACCAAAAGAAGGAGATACGCAGTATTTT
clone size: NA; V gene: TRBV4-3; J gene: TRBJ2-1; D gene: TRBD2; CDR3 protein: CASSQDGLAGYNEQFF; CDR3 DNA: TGCGCCAGCAGCCAAGATGGGCTAGCGGGATACAATGAGCAGTTCTTC
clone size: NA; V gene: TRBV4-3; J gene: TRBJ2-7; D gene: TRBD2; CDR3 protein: CASSQMTSRSYEQYF; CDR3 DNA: TGCGCCAGCAGCCAAATGACTAGCCGTTCCTACGAGCAGTACTTC
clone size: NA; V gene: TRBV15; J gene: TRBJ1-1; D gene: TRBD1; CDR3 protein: CATSRGRTGSISEAFF; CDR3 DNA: TGTGCCACCAGCAGAGGTCGGACAGGGTCTATCTCTGAAGCTTTCTTT
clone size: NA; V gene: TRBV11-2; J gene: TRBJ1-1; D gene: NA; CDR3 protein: CASSLDLAMNTEAFF; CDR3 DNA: TGTGCCAGCAGCTTAGATCTAGCAATGAACACTGAAGCTTTCTTT
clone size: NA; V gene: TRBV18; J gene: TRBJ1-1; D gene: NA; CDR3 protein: CASSPAVNTEAFF; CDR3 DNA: TGTGCCAGCTCACCGGCGGTGAACACTGAAGCTTTCTTT
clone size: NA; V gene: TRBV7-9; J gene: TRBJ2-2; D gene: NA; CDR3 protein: CASSFSLYARYTGELFF; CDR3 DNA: TGTGCCAGCAGCTTTTCGTTGTATGCGAGGTACACCGGGGAGCTGTTTTTT
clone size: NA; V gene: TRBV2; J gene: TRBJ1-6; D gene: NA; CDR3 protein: CASRGDRSYNSPLHF; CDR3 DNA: TGTGCCAGCAGGGGAGACAGGTCCTATAATTCACCCCTCCACTTT
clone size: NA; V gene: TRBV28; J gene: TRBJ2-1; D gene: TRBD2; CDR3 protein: CASSSLGGRAHNEQFF; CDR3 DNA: TGTGCCAGCAGTTCTCTGGGAGGGAGGGCCCACAATGAGCAGTTCTTC
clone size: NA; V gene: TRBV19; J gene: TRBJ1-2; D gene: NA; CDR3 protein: CASSIIEEMEGSYGYTF; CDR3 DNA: TGTGCCAGTAGTATTATCGAGGAGATGGAGGGGAGCTATGGCTACACCTTC
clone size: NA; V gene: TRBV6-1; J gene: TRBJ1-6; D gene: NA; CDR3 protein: CASSDLDRHNSPLHF; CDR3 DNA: TGTGCCAGCAGTGATCTCGACAGACATAATTCACCCCTCCACTTT
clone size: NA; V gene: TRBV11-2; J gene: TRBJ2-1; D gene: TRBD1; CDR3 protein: CASSTATGSDEQFF; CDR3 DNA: TGTGCCAGCAGCACAGCGACAGGGTCGGATGAGCAGTTCTTC
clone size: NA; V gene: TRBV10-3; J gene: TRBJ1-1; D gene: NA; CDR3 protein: CAIRKLGGDTEAFF; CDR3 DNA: TGTGCCATCAGGAAGTTAGGGGGGGACACTGAAGCTTTCTTT
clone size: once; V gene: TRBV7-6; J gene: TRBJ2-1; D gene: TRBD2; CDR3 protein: CASSSITLAGYSEQFF; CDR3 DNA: TGTGCCAGCAGCTCGATCACACTAGCGGGATACAGTGAGCAGTTCTTC
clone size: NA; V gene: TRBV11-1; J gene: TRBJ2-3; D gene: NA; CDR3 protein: CASRAVQNTDTQYF; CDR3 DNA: TGTGCCAGCCGAGCGGTACAGAACACAGATACGCAGTATTTT
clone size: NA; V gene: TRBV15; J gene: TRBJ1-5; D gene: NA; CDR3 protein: CATSRDQDQPQHF; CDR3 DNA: TGTGCCACCAGCAGAGATCAGGATCAGCCCCAGCATTTT
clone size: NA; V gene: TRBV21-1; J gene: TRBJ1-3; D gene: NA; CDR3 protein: CASSKGSAGGCYGNTIYF; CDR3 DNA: TGTGCCAGCAGCAAAGGATCAGCTGGGGGGTGTTATGGAAACACCATATATTTT
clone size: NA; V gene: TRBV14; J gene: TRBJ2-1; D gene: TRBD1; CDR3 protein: CASSQGQRTGRAYNEQFF; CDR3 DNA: TGTGCCAGCAGCCAAGGCCAGAGGACAGGGCGGGCCTACAATGAGCAGTTCTTC
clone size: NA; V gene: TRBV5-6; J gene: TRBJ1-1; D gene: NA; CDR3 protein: CASSLGGKENTEAFF; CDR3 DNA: TGTGCCAGCAGCTTGGGAGGAAAGGAGAACACTGAAGCTTTCTTT
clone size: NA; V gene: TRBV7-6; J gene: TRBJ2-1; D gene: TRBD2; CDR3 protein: CASSLGAGGNEQFF; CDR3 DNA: TGTGCCAGCAGCTTAGGTGCCGGGGGGAATGAGCAGTTCTTC
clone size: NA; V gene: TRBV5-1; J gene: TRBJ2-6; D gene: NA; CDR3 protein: CASRRATGANVLTF; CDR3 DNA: TGCGCCAGCAGGAGGGCCACTGGGGCCAACGTCCTGACTTTC
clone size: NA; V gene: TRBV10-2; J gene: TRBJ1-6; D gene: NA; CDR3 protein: CASRTQSGLNSPLHF; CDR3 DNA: TGCGCCAGCCGGACTCAGAGCGGGTTGAATTCACCCCTCCACTTT
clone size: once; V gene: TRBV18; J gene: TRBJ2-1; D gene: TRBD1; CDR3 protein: CASSPRDRDNEQFF; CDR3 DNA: TGTGCCAGCTCACCCAGGGACAGGGATAATGAGCAGTTCTTC
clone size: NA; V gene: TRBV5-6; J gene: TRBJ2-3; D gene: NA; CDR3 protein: CASSLQDTQYF; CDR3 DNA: TGTGCCAGCAGCTTACAAGATACGCAGTATTTT
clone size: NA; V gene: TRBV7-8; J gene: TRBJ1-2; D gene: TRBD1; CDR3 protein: CASSLVWGMPGQVYGYTF; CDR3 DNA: TGTGCCAGCAGCTTAGTTTGGGGGATGCCGGGACAGGTCTATGGCTACACCTTC
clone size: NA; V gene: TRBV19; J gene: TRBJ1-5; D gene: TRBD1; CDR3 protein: CASRGTDYSNQPQHF; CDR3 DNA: TGTGCCAGTAGGGGGACAGATTATAGCAATCAGCCCCAGCATTTT
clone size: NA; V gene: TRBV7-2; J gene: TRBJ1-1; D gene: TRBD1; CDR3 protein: CASSLRQGSGTEAFF; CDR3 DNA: TGTGCCAGCAGCTTGCGACAGGGTTCGGGGACTGAAGCTTTCTTT
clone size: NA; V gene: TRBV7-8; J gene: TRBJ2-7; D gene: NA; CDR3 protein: CASSLSVRDEQYF; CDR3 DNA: TGTGCCAGCAGCTTATCGGTCAGGGACGAGCAGTACTTC
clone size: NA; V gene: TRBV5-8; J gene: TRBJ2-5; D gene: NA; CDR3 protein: CASSWRIQYF; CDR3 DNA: TGTGCCAGCAGCTGGAGAATCCAGTACTTC
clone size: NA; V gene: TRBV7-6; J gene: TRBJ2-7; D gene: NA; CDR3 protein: CASSSTTTGHEQYF; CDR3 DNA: TGTGCCAGCAGCTCTACAACTACAGGGCACGAGCAGTACTTC
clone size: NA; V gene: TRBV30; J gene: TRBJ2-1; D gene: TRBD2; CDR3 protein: CAWRGLAGVSSEQFF; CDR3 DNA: TGTGCCTGGAGGGGGCTAGCGGGAGTTTCCAGTGAGCAGTTCTTC
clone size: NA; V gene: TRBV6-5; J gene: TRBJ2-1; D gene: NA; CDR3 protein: CASSYPKGEQFF; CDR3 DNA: TGTGCCAGCAGTTACCCCAAGGGGGAGCAGTTCTTC
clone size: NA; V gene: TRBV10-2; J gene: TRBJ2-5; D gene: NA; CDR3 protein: CASSESTRLVKTQYF; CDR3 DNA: TGCGCCAGCAGTGAGTCGACTCGGTTGGTAAAGACCCAGTACTTC
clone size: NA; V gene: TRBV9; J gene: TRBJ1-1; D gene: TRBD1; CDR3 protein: CASSIRDRGTEAFF; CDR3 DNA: TGTGCCAGCAGCATTAGGGACAGGGGCACTGAAGCTTTCTTT
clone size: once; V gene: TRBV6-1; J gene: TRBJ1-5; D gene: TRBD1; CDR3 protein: CASSDPGGLQPQHF; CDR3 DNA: TGTGCCAGCAGTGATCCAGGGGGCTTGCAGCCCCAGCATTTT
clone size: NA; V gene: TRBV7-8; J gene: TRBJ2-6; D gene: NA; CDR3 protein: CASSFGTPFSGANVLTF; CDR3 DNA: TGTGCCAGCAGCTTCGGGACTCCATTCTCTGGGGCCAACGTCCTGACTTTC
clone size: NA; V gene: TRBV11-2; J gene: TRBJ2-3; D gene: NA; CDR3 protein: CASSHTDTQYF; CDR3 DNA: TGTGCCAGCAGCCATACAGATACGCAGTATTTT
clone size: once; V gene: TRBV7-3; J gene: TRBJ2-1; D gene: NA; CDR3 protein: CASSSSGTSYNEQFF; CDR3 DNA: TGTGCCAGCAGCTCCAGCGGGACATCCTACAATGAGCAGTTCTTC